The next 32 T cell receptor beta chains were all read from a single sample in a study of T cell responses to AZD1222 COVID-19 vaccine. The assay was immunoSEQ multiplex PCR, and TCRdb's table has in-frame clones only and misses some. The sample lists over 150,000 clones; roughly 92% were seen once. The specimen comprised peripheral blood, sampled 28 days after the second AZD1222 dose. These receptors were collected from an adult who received the AZD1222 COVID-19 vaccine.

J is TRBJ2-1 and V is TRBV7-3; 14 bases are shared with TRBD2. The CDR3 spans 18 residues. Germline lookup yields CDR1 SGHTA and CDR2 FQGTGA. The V and J ends lost 4 bases and 0 bases, in that order; junction bases with no gene match: 5. The CDR3 reads CASSSRGLAGASYNEQFF. CDR3 in DNA: TGTGCCAGCAGCTCCCGGGGACTAGCGGGAGCCTCCTACAATGAGCAGTTCTTC.

J is TRBJ1-4 and V is TRBV7-8; 7 bases are shared with TRBD1. Germline V gene sequence: CDR1 SGHVS, CDR2 FQNEAQ. The V gene end was trimmed by 6 bases and the J gene end by 13 bases; junction bases not matched to a gene: 17. This CDR3 has 15 residues. As DNA, the CDR3 is TGTGCCAGCAGTCATGACACAGGGGATTGGGAGGTACTGTTTTTT. It yields the protein CASSHDTGDWEVLFF.

V and J are TRBV6-5 and TRBJ2-7, with D unresolved. The CDR3 has 13 residues. Germline CDR1 is MNHEY and CDR2 is SVGAGI. Trimming pared 6 bases from V and 2 bases from J, leaving 11 bases between. CDR3 sequence (DNA): TGTGCCAGCAGGCACGGCTCCCCCTACGAGCAGTACTTC. It translates to CASRHGSPYEQYF.

J is TRBJ1-5 and V is TRBV12-3 or TRBV12-4; D remains unclear. This CDR3 spans 12 amino acids. V lost 3 bases and J 7 bases, leaving 7 bases between the germline ends. CDR3 bases: TGTGCCAGCAGTTTTTGGCGGCAGCCCCAGCATTTT. Its protein is CASSFWRQPQHF.

This chain uses TRBV4-3 with TRBJ2-3, with unresolved D. Per the germline V gene, CDR1 is LGHNA and CDR2 is YSLEER. V was pared by 0 bases and J by 6 bases, with 13 bases between. The CDR3 has 15 residues. CDR3 DNA: TGCGCCAGCAGCCAAGAATCTCACACAGTCGATACGCAGTATTTT. Its translation is CASSQESHTVDTQYF.

This chain connects TRBV28 to TRBJ2-7; the D gene is possibly TRBD1 (5 bases). The CDR3 is made up of 12 amino acids. The V and J ends lost 8 bases and 2 bases respectively, with 10 bases between them. CDR1 and CDR2 (germline): MDHEN, SYDVKM. CDR3 region: CASQGTPYEQYF. The CDR3 coding sequence is TGTGCCAGCCAGGGAACCCCCTACGAGCAGTACTTC.

The CDR3 loop is CASSPVRSSGNTIYF. For the CDR3, the DNA is TGTGCCAGCAGTCCGGTACGGAGCTCTGGAAACACCATATATTTT. The rearrangement links TRBV6-5 to TRBJ1-3; unclear D gene. This CDR3 region has 15 residues. The ends were cut back, 5 bases at V and 0 bases at J, with 11 bases in the middle. CDR1 MNHEY and CDR2 SVGAGI come from the germline V gene.

The chain is built from TRBV9 and TRBJ1-6; D is perhaps TRBD1 (6 bases). V lost 3 bases and J lost 10, with 20 bases in between. This CDR3 has 16 residues. Germline V gene data show CDR1 as SGDLS and CDR2 as YYNGEE. For the CDR3, the DNA is TGTGCCAGCAGCGCTTCCCTTCAGGGGTACGCCTCACCCCTCCACTTT. Translated, it gives CASSASLQGYASPLHF.

The chain is built from TRBV11-2 and TRBJ2-5; D is tentatively TRBD1 or TRBD2 (6 bases each). CDR1 is SGHAT and CDR2 is FQNNGV in the germline V gene. V was cut by 1 base and J by 8 bases, with 17 bases left in between. The length of the CDR3 is 15 residues. CDR3 DNA sequence: TGTGCCAGCAGCTTAGGGACGGGGGCCTTTCAAACCCAGTACTTC. Its translation: CASSLGTGAFQTQYF.

V and J are TRBV5-4 and TRBJ1-3; possibly TRBD1 for D (6 bases). The germline CDR1 and CDR2 sequences are SGHNT and YYREEE (reference sequence). V was clipped by 1 base and J by 3 bases, with 11 bases between them. CDR3 length equals 15 residues. The CDR3 nucleotides read TGTGCCAGCAGCTTGTCGGGGGCGGGTGGAAACACCATATATTTT. Translated: CASSLSGAGGNTIYF.

The chain uses TRBV11-2 and TRBJ2-5; D not resolved. The CDR3 sequence is 14 residues long. Looked up from germline, CDR1 is SGHAT and CDR2 is FQNNGV. V was pared by 5 bases and J by 0 bases, with 10 bases between. This chain's CDR3 is CASSLGPNQETQYF. CDR3 bases: TGTGCCAGCAGCCTTGGGCCGAACCAAGAGACCCAGTACTTC.

Only one count was recorded for this clone. The V call is TRBV20-1, the J call TRBJ1-5; D unresolved. The V end was cut by 3 bases, the J end by 2 bases, with 11 bases between. CDR3 length: 14 amino acids. Germline assignment: CDR1 DFQATT and CDR2 SNEGSKA (reference sequence). The DNA of the CDR3 is TGCAGTGCTAGTGGCAGCGGGGGCAATCAGCCCCAGCATTTT. This gives the protein CSASGSGGNQPQHF.

V usage is TRBV30 and J usage is TRBJ1-5; D gene ambiguous. The germline CDR1 and CDR2 sequences are GTSNPN and SVGIG (reference sequence). This CDR3 comprises 13 residues. V was cut by 1 base and J by 10 bases, with 14 bases left in between. The CDR3 spells CAWSGDRMDPQHF. CDR3 DNA: TGTGCCTGGAGTGGGGATCGCATGGATCCCCAGCATTTT.

This rearrangement joins TRBV27 to TRBJ2-3, with D perhaps matching TRBD2 (6 bases). V was clipped by 8 bases and J by 3 bases, with 15 bases between them. CDR1 is MNHEY and CDR2 is SMNVEV in the germline V gene (reference sequence). The CDR3 loop spans 14 amino acids. The CDR3 sequence: CASRFAGRTDTQYF. The CDR3 DNA follows: TGTGCCAGCCGCTTTGCGGGGAGAACAGATACGCAGTATTTT.

The chain joins TRBV24-1 to TRBJ2-7, with 8 bases lining up with TRBD1. J was trimmed by 7 bases and V by 0 bases; bases with no gene match: 7. The germline V gene has CDR1 KGHDR and CDR2 SFDVKD. The CDR3 is 15 residues long. CDR3 amino acids: CATSDLDRGPSEQYF. In DNA form, the CDR3 reads TGTGCCACCAGTGATTTGGACAGGGGACCCTCAGAGCAGTACTTC.

This clone was seen more than once but under ten times. The rearrangement joins TRBV28 to TRBJ1-1; D is ambiguous. Germline V CDR1 and CDR2: MDHEN, SYDVKM. The CDR3 extends over 11 amino acids. With 3 bases removed from V and 4 bases from J, the gap between germline ends came to 3 bases. The CDR3 is CASSFSTEAFF. CDR3 nucleotides: TGTGCCAGCAGTTTTTCCACTGAAGCTTTCTTT.

The chain employs TRBV18 and TRBJ2-1, with 8 nucleotides matching TRBD2. The CDR3 runs to 18 residues. Germline CDR1 KGHSH, CDR2 LQKENI. V dropped 0 bases and J dropped 2; count of bases not matched to a gene: 9. The CDR3 DNA reads TGTGCCAGCTCACCACCTAACGGGCGGGGGGAAACCTACAATGAGCAGTTCTTC. This sequence encodes CASSPPNGRGETYNEQFF.

This clone came up many times. The V gene is TRBV6-1, the J gene TRBJ2-7, with D unresolved. V dropped 2 bases and J dropped 0 bases, with 11 bases sitting between them. The CDR3 consists of 15 residues. CDR1 is MNHNS and CDR2 is SASEGT in the germline V gene. In DNA, the CDR3 is TGTGCCAGCAGTGAAAGTTTAGGGTCCTCCTACGAGCAGTACTTC. Residues: CASSESLGSSYEQYF.

This clone appeared a few times. This chain connects TRBV5-1 to TRBJ1-6; no clear D gene. The germline V gene has CDR1 SGHRS and CDR2 YFSETQ. This CDR3 is 15 amino acids long. V was trimmed by 0 bases and J by 6 bases, leaving 10 bases between them. CDR3 nucleotides: TGCGCCAGCAGCTTGGACGCCGGTGTTAATTCACCCCTCCACTTT. It translates to CASSLDAGVNSPLHF.

J is TRBJ2-1 and V is TRBV7-9, with TRBD1 matching 9 bases. This CDR3 has 14 residues. CDR1 is SEHNR, CDR2 FQNEAQ, per germline (reference sequence). V was pared by 4 bases and J by 9 bases, with 7 bases of the junction left unmatched. The CDR3 spells CASSSGQGFAEQFF. Here the CDR3 DNA reads TGTGCCAGCAGCTCAGGACAGGGGTTTGCTGAGCAGTTCTTC. Complete variable domain (other parts from reference TRBV7-9 and TRBJ2-1): DTGVSQNPRHKITKRGQNVTFRCDPISEHNRLYWYRQTLGQGPEFLTYFQNEAQLEKSRLLSDRFSAERPKGSFSTLEIQRTEQGDSAMYLCASSSGQGFAEQFFGPGTRLTVL.

The genes are TRBV19 and TRBJ1-1; D remains ambiguous. Per the germline V gene, CDR1 is LNHDA and CDR2 is SQIVND (reference sequence). V was clipped by 0 bases and J by 5 bases, with 10 bases between them. CDR3 length: 14 residues. CDR3 sequence: CASSIDPWETEAFF. The CDR3, as DNA: TGTGCCAGTAGTATAGATCCCTGGGAAACTGAAGCTTTCTTT. Based on the CDR3 plus reference TRBV19 and TRBJ1-1, the full variable domain is DGGITQSPKYLFRKEGQNVTLSCEQNLNHDAMYWYRQDPGQGLRLIYYSQIVNDFQKGDIAEGYSVSREKKESFPLTVTSAQKNPTAFYLCASSIDPWETEAFFGQGTRLTVV.

The chain carries TRBV5-6 and TRBJ2-7; TRBD1 matches 10 bases. The germline V gene encodes CDR1 SGHDT and CDR2 YYEEEE. The CDR3 is 16 residues long. Trimming removed 0 bases from V and 2 bases from J; junction bases left unmatched: 5. In DNA, the CDR3 is TGTGCCAGCAGCTTGGTCGGGACAGGGGTCCCCTACGAGCAGTACTTC. As protein: CASSLVGTGVPYEQYF. Filled out from reference TRBV5-6 and TRBJ2-7, the complete variable domain reads DAGVTQSPTHLIKTRGQQVTLRCSPKSGHDTVSWYQQALGQGPQFIFQYYEEEERQRGNFPDRFSGHQFPNYSSELNVNALLLGDSALYLCASSLVGTGVPYEQYFGPGTRLTVT.

This chain connects TRBV7-9 to TRBJ2-5, with a possible D match to TRBD1 (6 bases). The germline V gene has CDR1 SEHNR and CDR2 FQNEAQ (reference sequence). Trimming left V 2 bases short and J 5 bases short, with 21 bases between. CDR3 length: 17 amino acids. This CDR3 reads CASSLTYLDSALETQYF. The CDR3 DNA reads TGTGCCAGCAGCTTAACCTACTTGGACAGCGCCCTGGAGACCCAGTACTTC. The entire variable domain, with the rest obtained from reference TRBV7-9 and TRBJ2-5, is as follows: DTGVSQNPRHKITKRGQNVTFRCDPISEHNRLYWYRQTLGQGPEFLTYFQNEAQLEKSRLLSDRFSAERPKGSFSTLEIQRTEQGDSAMYLCASSLTYLDSALETQYFGPGTRLLVL.

This clone was seen only once. The chain has TRBV5-1 and TRBJ1-1; D call uncertain. Germline-derived CDR1 and CDR2 are SGHRS and YFSETQ. The CDR3 is 13 amino acids. V dropped 4 bases and J dropped 0 bases, with 7 bases sitting between them. The CDR3, as DNA: TGCGCCAGCAGCAAAGAAATGAACACTGAAGCTTTCTTT. Protein sequence: CASSKEMNTEAFF.

The gene calls are TRBV10-2 and TRBJ1-5; D is uncertain. This CDR3 region has 14 residues. V lost 1 base, J lost 3 bases, and 7 bases lay in between. Per germline, CDR1 WSHSY and CDR2 SAAADI. The CDR3 DNA reads as TGCGCCAGCAGTGAGTTGGCAGCCAATCAGCCCCAGCATTTT. Translation gives CASSELAANQPQHF.

This chain connects TRBV20-1 to TRBJ1-1; D unclear. This CDR3 contains 11 residues. CDR1 and CDR2 (germline): DFQATT, SNEGSKA (reference sequence). V lost 3 bases and J 6 bases, leaving 8 bases between the germline ends. Here the CDR3 reads CSASRTSEAFF. As DNA, the CDR3 is TGCAGTGCTAGCCGGACTTCTGAAGCTTTCTTT.

The rearrangement joins TRBV19 to TRBJ2-1, with no clear D. CDR1 is LNHDA and CDR2 is SQIVND in the germline V gene (reference sequence). The CDR3 sequence is 16 residues long. Trimming removed 0 bases from V and 6 bases from J, with 15 bases in between. This CDR3 reads CASSIERARMGNEQFF. For the CDR3, the DNA is TGTGCCAGTAGTATAGAGCGAGCCCGGATGGGCAATGAGCAGTTCTTC.

The chain has TRBV9 and TRBJ1-1; D is possibly TRBD1 (6 bases). Between the trimmed V and J ends, which lost 4 bases and 0 bases, there was a span of 13 bases. The CDR3 totals 15 residues. Germline V gene sequence: CDR1 SGDLS, CDR2 YYNGEE. CDR3 region: CASSPQGSLNTEAFF. In nucleotides, the CDR3 is TGTGCCAGCAGCCCTCAGGGGAGCCTGAACACTGAAGCTTTCTTT.

This CDR3 is CASSPLAPYEQYF. CDR3 in DNA: TGTGCCAGCAGCCCCCTCGCCCCCTACGAGCAGTACTTC. The chain employs TRBV28 and TRBJ2-7; no clear D gene. Per the germline V gene, CDR1 is MDHEN and CDR2 is SYDVKM. The V end lost 6 bases, the J end lost 2 bases, and 11 bases lay between the germline ends. The CDR3 is 13 amino acids.

The chain employs TRBV18 and TRBJ1-1; D perhaps matches TRBD1 (5 bases). Germline CDR1 is KGHSH and CDR2 is LQKENI. CDR3 size: 15 residues. V lost 3 bases and J 0 bases, leaving 11 bases between the germline ends. CDR3 coding DNA: TGTGCCAGCTCACCTGACAGCCACATGAACACTGAAGCTTTCTTT. Residues: CASSPDSHMNTEAFF.

The chain employs TRBV5-1 and TRBJ2-1, with a weak D call TRBD2 (6 bases). CDR1 is SGHRS, CDR2 YFSETQ, per germline. The ends were cut back, 0 bases at V and 7 bases at J, with 14 bases in the middle. This CDR3 has 15 amino acids. CDR3 in DNA: TGCGCCAGCAGCTTGGCTTTAGCTGGGGGGAATGAGCAGTTCTTC. Protein: CASSLALAGGNEQFF.

The chain joins TRBV7-9 to TRBJ1-4; maybe TRBD1 (5 bases). The CDR3 sequence is 13 residues long. Looked up from germline, CDR1 is SEHNR and CDR2 is FQNEAQ (reference sequence). V was shortened by 5 bases and J by 8 bases, with 12 bases between the two germline ends. CDR3 DNA sequence: TGTGCCAGCAGCGCAGCAGGGACGGAAAAACTGTTTTTT. Its translation is CASSAAGTEKLFF.